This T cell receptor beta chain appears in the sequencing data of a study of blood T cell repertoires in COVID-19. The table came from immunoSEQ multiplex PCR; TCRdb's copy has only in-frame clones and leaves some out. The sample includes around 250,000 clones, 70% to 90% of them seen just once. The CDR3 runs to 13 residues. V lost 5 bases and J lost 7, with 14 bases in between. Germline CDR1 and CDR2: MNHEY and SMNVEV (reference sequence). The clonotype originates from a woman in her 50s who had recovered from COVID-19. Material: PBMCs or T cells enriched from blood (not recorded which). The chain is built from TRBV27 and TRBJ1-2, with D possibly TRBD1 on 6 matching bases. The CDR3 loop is CASSLNRVSGYTF. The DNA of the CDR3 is TGTGCCAGCAGTCTTAACAGGGTATCTGGCTACACCTTC.